This is a list of T cell receptor beta chains from one sample in a study of blood T cells in healthy people across ages. Using its own MiXCR run on the 5' RACE reads, TCRdb lists one record per CDR3 protein. The sample has fewer than 900,000 distinct CDR3 sequences, roughly 35% seen once. Sequenced: blood. These receptor sequences come from a man aged 18 to 30 in good health. Each CDR3 is given with its conserved first and last residue. The D gene is left open where the match is weak. Size tells how often a clone was seen (once, few, many) or the class of an expanded clone, and some rows leave it out.

D gene	clone size	V gene	J gene	CDR3 protein	CDR3 DNA
TRBD1	once	TRBV29-1	TRBJ2-3	CSVDLQGSTDTQYF	TGCAGCGTTGACCTACAGGGGAGCACAGATACGCAGTATTTT
.	.	TRBV5-5	TRBJ1-1	CASSVGMGTEAFF	TGTGCCAGCAGCGTGGGAATGGGAACTGAAGCTTTCTTT
TRBD1	few	TRBV15	TRBJ1-2	CATSRDESGGIHTGDYGYTF	TGTGCCACCAGCAGAGATGAGTCGGGGGGAATCCACACAGGGGACTATGGCTACACCTTC
.	few	TRBV6-6	TRBJ2-5	CASSSTVETQYF	TGTGCCAGCAGTTCGACAGTGGAGACCCAGTACTTC
TRBD1	.	TRBV7-9	TRBJ2-5	CASSQWTGEQETQYF	TGTGCCAGCAGCCAATGGACAGGGGAACAAGAGACCCAGTACTTC
TRBD1	few	TRBV5-1	TRBJ1-1	CASSYQQDRVTEAFF	TGCGCCAGCAGCTATCAACAGGACAGGGTCACTGAAGCTTTCTTT
.	.	TRBV7-2	TRBJ1-1	CASSLTGNMNTEAFF	TGTGCCAGCAGCTTAACTGGGAACATGAACACTGAAGCTTTCTTT
.	.	TRBV6-2/TRBV6-3	TRBJ2-6	CAHPYGAGANVLTF	TGTGCCCACCCCTATGGCGCTGGGGCCAACGTCCTGACTTTC
.	many	TRBV12-3/TRBV12-4	TRBJ2-3	CASSLVSGGTDTQYF	TGTGCCAGCAGTTTAGTGTCTGGGGGCACAGATACGCAGTATTTT
TRBD1	few	TRBV27	TRBJ2-1	CASSPRDRGEQFF	TGTGCCAGCAGTCCTAGGGACAGGGGCGAGCAGTTCTTC
.	few	TRBV7-6	TRBJ1-5	CASSHSGGSQPQHF	TGTGCCAGCAGCCACAGCGGGGGAAGTCAGCCCCAGCATTTT
.	many	TRBV7-2	TRBJ2-5	CASSSSQTQYF	TGTGCCAGCAGCTCCTCCCAGACCCAGTACTTC
.	few	TRBV7-2	TRBJ2-5	CASSFRDSGETQYF	TGTGCCAGCAGCTTCCGGGACTCGGGAGAGACCCAGTACTTC
.	few	TRBV7-2	TRBJ2-5	CASSPRGGKQTQYF	TGTGCCAGCAGCCCCAGGGGGGGTAAGCAGACCCAGTACTTC
.	few	TRBV10-3	TRBJ1-5	CAISGAGDQPQHF	TGTGCCATCAGTGGGGCAGGGGATCAGCCCCAGCATTTT
TRBD2	.	TRBV11-2	TRBJ2-5	CASSLGSGGNNEQYF	TGTGCCAGCAGCTTAGGAAGCGGGGGAAACAATGAGCAGTACTTC
.	.	TRBV29-1	TRBJ1-1	CSVRPHLTVMNTEAFF	TGCAGCGTTAGACCTCATCTGACAGTTATGAACACTGAAGCTTTCTTT
.	many	TRBV4-3	TRBJ2-7	CASSQDWVAGSSYEQYF	TGCGCCAGCAGCCAAGATTGGGTGGCAGGAAGCTCCTACGAGCAGTACTTC
.	few	TRBV4-3	TRBJ1-2	CASSQRDRQPYGYTF	TGCGCCAGCAGCCAACGCGACCGACAACCCTATGGCTACACCTTC
TRBD1	few	TRBV20-1	TRBJ1-6	CSARARAGGRSPLHF	TGCAGTGCTAGAGCTAGGGCAGGGGGCAGGTCACCCCTCCACTTT
TRBD2	.	TRBV20-1	TRBJ2-5	CSARDGGELEETQYF	TGCAGTGCTAGAGATGGGGGGGAACTTGAAGAGACCCAGTACTTC
.	few	TRBV20-1	TRBJ1-4	CSVRNGGGSEKLFF	TGCAGTGTCAGGAACGGCGGAGGGAGCGAAAAACTGTTTTTT
TRBD1	.	TRBV12-3/TRBV12-4	TRBJ1-3	CASRIDRANTIYF	TGTGCCAGCAGAATTGACAGGGCAAACACCATATATTTT
TRBD2	.	TRBV9	TRBJ2-5	CASSSTTSGEETQYF	TGTGCCAGCAGCTCCACCACTAGCGGGGAAGAGACCCAGTACTTC
.	few	TRBV25-1	TRBJ2-1	CASSGYTYRVTYNEQFF	TGTGCCAGCAGTGGATACACTTACAGGGTCACCTACAATGAGCAGTTCTTC
.	few	TRBV25-1	TRBJ1-2	CASSESVAYGYTF	TGTGCCAGCAGTGAATCAGTAGCCTATGGCTACACCTTC
.	.	TRBV10-3	TRBJ2-5	CVISESQGQASQETQYF	TGTGTCATCAGTGAGTCCCAGGGGCAGGCGAGCCAAGAGACCCAGTACTTC
.	.	TRBV4-2	TRBJ1-4	CASSPEESTNEKLFF	TGTGCCAGCAGCCCTGAGGAGTCAACTAATGAAAAACTGTTTTTT
.	.	TRBV4-3	TRBJ1-1	CASSQSTLGGEAFF	TGCGCCAGCAGCCAATCCACTTTAGGGGGTGAAGCTTTCTTT
.	many	TRBV10-3	TRBJ2-7	CAISESDSYEQYF	TGTGCCATCAGTGAGTCGGACAGCTACGAGCAGTACTTC
TRBD1	.	TRBV27	TRBJ1-1	CASSFSRTGQVNTEAFF	TGTGCCAGCAGTTTTAGTAGAACGGGACAGGTGAACACTGAAGCTTTCTTT
.	few	TRBV2	TRBJ1-2	CASSVASFYGYTF	TGTGCCAGCAGTGTCGCCAGCTTCTATGGCTACACCTTC
.	.	TRBV7-2	TRBJ2-3	CASSVQGTTDTQYF	TGTGCCAGCAGCGTTCAGGGAACGACAGATACGCAGTATTTT
.	.	TRBV18	TRBJ1-6	CASSKEGVNSPLHF	TGTGCCAGCTCAAAAGAGGGGGTGAATTCACCCCTCCACTTT
.	few	TRBV12-3/TRBV12-4	TRBJ1-3	CASSPSPVSGNTIYF	TGTGCCAGCAGTCCCAGCCCAGTCTCTGGAAACACCATATATTTT
.	.	TRBV7-2	TRBJ2-1	CASSPQGSMANEQFF	TGTGCCAGCAGCCCTCAGGGAAGTATGGCCAATGAGCAGTTCTTC